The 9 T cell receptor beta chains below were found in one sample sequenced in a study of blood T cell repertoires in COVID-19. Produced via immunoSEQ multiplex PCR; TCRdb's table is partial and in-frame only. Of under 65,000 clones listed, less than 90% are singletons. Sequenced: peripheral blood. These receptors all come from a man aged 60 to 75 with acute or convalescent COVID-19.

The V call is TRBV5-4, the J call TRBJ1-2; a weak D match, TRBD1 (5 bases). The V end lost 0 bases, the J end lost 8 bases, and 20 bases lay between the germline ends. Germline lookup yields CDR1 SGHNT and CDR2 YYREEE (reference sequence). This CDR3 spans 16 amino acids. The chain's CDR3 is CASSLEGPIGGEGYTF. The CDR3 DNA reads TGTGCCAGCAGCTTGGAAGGGCCTATCGGGGGGGAAGGCTACACCTTC.

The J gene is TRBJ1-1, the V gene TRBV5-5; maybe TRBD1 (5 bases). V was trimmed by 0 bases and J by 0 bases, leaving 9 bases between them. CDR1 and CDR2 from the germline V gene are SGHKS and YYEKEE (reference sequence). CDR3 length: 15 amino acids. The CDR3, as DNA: TGTGCCAGCAGCTTGGTTGGGGGGGTGAACACTGAAGCTTTCTTT. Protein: CASSLVGGVNTEAFF. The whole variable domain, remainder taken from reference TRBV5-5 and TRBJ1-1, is DAGVTQSPTHLIKTRGQQVTLRCSPISGHKSVSWYQQVLGQGPQFIFQYYEKEERGRGNFPDRFSARQFPNYSSELNVNALLLGDSALYLCASSLVGGVNTEAFFGQGTRLTVV.

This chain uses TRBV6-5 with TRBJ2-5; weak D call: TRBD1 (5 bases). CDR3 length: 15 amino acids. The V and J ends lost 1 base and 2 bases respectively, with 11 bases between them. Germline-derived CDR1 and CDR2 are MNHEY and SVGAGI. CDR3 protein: CASSYLGRVQETQYF. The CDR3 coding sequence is TGTGCCAGCAGTTACTTAGGCAGGGTACAAGAGACCCAGTACTTC.

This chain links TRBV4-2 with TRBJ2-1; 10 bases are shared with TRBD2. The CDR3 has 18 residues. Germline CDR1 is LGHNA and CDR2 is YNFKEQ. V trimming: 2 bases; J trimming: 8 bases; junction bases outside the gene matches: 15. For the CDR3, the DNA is TGTGCCAGCAGCCAACGGGCACATCCTAGCGGGAGTAGTGATGAGCAGTTCTTC. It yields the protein CASSQRAHPSGSSDEQFF.

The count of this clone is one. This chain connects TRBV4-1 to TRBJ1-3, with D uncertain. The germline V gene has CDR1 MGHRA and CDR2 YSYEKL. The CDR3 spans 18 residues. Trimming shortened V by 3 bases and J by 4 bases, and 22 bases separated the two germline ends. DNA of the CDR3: TGCGCCAGCAGCCATTCCCCCTTAAGGCAAACGCGGGGAAACACCATATATTTT. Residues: CASSHSPLRQTRGNTIYF.

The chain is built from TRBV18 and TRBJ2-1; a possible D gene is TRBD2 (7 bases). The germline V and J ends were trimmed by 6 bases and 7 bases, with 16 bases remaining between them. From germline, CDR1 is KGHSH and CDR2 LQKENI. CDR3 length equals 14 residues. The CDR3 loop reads CASSEGGAWNEQFF. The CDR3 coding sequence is TGTGCCAGCTCGGAAGGGGGGGCTTGGAATGAGCAGTTCTTC.

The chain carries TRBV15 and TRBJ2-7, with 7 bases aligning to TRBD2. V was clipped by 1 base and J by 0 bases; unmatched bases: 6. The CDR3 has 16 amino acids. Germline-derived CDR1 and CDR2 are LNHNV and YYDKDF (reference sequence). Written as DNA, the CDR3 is TGTGCCACCAGCAGAGGCCTAGCGGAGCCCTCCTACGAGCAGTACTTC. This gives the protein CATSRGLAEPSYEQYF.

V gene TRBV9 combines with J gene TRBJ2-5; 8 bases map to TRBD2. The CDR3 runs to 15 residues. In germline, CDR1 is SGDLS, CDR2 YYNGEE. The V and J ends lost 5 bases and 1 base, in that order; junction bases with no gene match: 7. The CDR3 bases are TGTGCCAGCAGTGATCCAGCGGGGGCCCAAGAGACCCAGTACTTC. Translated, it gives CASSDPAGAQETQYF.

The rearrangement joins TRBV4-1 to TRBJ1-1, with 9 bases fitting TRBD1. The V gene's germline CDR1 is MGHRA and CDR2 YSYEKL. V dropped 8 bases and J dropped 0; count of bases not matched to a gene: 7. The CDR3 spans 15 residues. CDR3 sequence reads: CASQRQGGMNTEAFF. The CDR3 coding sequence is TGCGCCAGCCAGAGACAGGGGGGGATGAACACTGAAGCTTTCTTT.